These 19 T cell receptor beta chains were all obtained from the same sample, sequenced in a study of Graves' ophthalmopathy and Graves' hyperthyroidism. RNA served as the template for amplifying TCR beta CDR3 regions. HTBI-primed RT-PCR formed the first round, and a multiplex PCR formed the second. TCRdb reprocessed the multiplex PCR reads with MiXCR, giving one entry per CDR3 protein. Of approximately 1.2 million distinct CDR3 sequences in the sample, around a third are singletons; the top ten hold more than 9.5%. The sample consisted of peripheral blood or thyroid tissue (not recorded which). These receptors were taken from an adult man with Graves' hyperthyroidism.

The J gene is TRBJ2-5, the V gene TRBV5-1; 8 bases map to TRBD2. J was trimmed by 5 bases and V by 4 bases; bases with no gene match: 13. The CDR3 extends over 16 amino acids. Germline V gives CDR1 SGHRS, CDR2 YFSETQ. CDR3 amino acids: CASSRAGRAFLETQYF. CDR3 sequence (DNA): TGCGCCAGCAGCCGGGCCGGGAGGGCCTTTCTGGAGACCCAGTACTTC.

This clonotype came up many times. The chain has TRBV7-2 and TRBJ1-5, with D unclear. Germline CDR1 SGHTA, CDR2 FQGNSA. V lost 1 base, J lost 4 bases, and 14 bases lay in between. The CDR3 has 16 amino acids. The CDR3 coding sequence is TGTGCCAGCAGCTTAGATGGAGCGGGCCCTAATCAGCCCCAGCATTTT. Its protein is CASSLDGAGPNQPQHF. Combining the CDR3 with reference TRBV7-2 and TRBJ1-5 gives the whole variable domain GAGVSQSPSNKVTEKGKDVELRCDPISGHTALYWYRQSLGQGLEFLIYFQGNSAPDKSGLPSDRFSAERTGGSVSTLTIQRTQQEDSAVYLCASSLDGAGPNQPQHFGDGTRLSIL.

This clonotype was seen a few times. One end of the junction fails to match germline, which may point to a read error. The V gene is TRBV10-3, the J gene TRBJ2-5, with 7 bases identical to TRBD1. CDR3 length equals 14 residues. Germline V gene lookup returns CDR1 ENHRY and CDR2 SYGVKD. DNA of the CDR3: TGTGCCAGCAGTGACCGGGACAGACCCGAGACCCAGTACTTC. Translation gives CASSDRDRPETQYF.

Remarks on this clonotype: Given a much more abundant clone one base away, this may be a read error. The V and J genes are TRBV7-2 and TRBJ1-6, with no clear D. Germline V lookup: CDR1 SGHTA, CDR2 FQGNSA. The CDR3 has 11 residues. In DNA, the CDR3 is TGTGTCAGCAGTGACACCTCACCCCTCCACTTT. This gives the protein CVSSDTSPLHF. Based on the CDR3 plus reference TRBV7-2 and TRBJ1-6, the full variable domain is GAGVSQSPSNKVTEKGKDVELRCDPISGHTALYWYRQSLGQGLEFLIYFQGNSAPDKSGLPSDRFSAERTGGSVSTLTIQRTQQEDSAVYLCVSSDTSPLHFGNGTRLTVT.

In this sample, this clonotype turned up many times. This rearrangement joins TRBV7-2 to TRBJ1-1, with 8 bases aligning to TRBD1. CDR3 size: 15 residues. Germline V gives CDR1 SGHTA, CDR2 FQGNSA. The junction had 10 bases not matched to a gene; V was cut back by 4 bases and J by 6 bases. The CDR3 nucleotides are TGTGCCAGCAGCTATCGACAGGGGACTTTGGCTGAAGCTTTCTTT. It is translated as CASSYRQGTLAEAFF. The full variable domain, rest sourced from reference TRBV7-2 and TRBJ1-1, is GAGVSQSPSNKVTEKGKDVELRCDPISGHTALYWYRQSLGQGLEFLIYFQGNSAPDKSGLPSDRFSAERTGGSVSTLTIQRTQQEDSAVYLCASSYRQGTLAEAFFGQGTRLTVV.

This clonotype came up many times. The CDR3 DNA is TGTGCCAGCAGCCAAACAGACTATGGCTACACCTTC. Its protein product is CASSQTDYGYTF. The gene calls are TRBV7-2 and TRBJ1-2; unclear D gene. V was pared by 5 bases and J by 3 bases, with 7 bases between. The CDR3 spans 12 residues. Germline assignment: CDR1 SGHTA and CDR2 FQGNSA.

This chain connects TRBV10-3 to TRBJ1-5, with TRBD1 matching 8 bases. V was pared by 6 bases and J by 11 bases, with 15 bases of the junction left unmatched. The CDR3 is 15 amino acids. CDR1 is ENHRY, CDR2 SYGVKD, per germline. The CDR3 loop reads CAISRRTGWEETQHF. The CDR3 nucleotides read TGTGCCATCAGCCGTCGGACAGGGTGGGAGGAGACCCAGCATTTT.

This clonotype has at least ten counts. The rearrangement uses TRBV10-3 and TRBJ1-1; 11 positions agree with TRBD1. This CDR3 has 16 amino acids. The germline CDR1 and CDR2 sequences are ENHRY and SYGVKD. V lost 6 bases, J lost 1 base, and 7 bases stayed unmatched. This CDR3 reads CAISKSGTGGNTEAFF. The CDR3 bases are TGTGCCATCAGCAAGTCCGGGACAGGGGGGAACACTGAAGCTTTCTTT.

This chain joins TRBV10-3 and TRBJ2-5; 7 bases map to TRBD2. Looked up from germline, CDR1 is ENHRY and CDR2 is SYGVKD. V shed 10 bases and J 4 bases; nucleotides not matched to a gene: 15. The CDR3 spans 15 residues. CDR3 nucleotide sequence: TGTGCCACCGGTCTTGTCGGCGGGAGCCCAGAGACCCAGTACTTC. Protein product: CATGLVGGSPETQYF.

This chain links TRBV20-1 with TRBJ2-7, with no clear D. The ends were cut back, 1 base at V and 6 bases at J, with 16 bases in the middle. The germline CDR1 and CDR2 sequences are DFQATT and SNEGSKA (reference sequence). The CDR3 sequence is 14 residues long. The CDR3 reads CSARVGGSWGEQYF. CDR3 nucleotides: TGCAGTGCTAGAGTAGGCGGTAGCTGGGGCGAGCAGTACTTC.

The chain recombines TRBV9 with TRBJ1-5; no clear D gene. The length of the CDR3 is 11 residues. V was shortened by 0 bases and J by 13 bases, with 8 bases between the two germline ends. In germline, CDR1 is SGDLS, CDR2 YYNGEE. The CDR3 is CASSVDGYQHF. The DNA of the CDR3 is TGTGCCAGCAGCGTAGACGGTTATCAGCATTTT.

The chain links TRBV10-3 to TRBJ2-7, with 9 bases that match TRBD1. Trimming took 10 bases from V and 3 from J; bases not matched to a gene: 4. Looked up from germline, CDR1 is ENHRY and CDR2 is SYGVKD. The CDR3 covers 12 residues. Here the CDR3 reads CATATGGYEQYF. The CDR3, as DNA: TGTGCCACCGCGACAGGGGGCTACGAGCAGTACTTC.

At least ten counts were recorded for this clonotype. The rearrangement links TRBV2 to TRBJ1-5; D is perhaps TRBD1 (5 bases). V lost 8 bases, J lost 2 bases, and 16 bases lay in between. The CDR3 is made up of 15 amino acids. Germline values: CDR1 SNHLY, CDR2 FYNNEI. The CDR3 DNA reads TGTGCCAGCGCAGTAGGGCAGGGCGGCAATCAGCCCCAGCATTTT. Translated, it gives CASAVGQGGNQPQHF.

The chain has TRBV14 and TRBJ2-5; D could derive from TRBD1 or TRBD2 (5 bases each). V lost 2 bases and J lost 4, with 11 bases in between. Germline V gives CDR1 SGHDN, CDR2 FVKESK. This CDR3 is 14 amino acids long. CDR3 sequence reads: CASSQFTGTETQYF. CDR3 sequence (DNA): TGTGCCAGCAGCCAATTTACCGGGACAGAGACCCAGTACTTC.

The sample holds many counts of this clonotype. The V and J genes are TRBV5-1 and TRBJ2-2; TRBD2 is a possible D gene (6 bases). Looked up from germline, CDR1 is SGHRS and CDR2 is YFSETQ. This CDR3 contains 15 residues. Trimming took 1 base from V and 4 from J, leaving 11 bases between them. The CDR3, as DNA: TGCGCCAGCAGCTTGTACGGGAGTACCACCGGGGAGCTGTTTTTT. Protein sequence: CASSLYGSTTGELFF.

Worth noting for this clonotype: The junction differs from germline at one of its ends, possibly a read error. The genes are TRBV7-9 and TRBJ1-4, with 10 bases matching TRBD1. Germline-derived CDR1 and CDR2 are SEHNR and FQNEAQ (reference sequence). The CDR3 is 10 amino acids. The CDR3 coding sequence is TGTGCCAGCAGCTCTCCGGGACAGGGGTTT. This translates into CASSSPGQGF.

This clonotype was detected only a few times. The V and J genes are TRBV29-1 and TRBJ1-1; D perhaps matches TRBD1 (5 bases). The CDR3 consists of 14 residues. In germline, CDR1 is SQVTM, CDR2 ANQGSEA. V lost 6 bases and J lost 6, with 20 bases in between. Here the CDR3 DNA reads TGCAGCGTGTCAGCTGGGGACTTTGGCGCTGAAGCTTTCTTT. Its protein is CSVSAGDFGAEAFF.

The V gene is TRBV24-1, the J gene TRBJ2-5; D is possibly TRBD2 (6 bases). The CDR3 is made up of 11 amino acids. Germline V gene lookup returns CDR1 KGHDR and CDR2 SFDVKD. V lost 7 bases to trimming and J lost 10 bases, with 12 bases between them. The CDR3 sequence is CATSRGEGQYF. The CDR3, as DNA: TGTGCCACCAGCCGCGGGGAAGGCCAGTACTTC.

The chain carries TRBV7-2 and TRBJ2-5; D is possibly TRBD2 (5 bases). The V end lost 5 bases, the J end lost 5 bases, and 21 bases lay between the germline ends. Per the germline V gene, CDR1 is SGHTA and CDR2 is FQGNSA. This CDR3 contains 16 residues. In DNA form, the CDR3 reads TGTGCCAGCAGCCCACCGGGTCGGGGTGGCGGGGAGACCCAGTACTTC. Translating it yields CASSPPGRGGGETQYF. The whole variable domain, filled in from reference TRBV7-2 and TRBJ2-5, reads GAGVSQSPSNKVTEKGKDVELRCDPISGHTALYWYRQSLGQGLEFLIYFQGNSAPDKSGLPSDRFSAERTGGSVSTLTIQRTQQEDSAVYLCASSPPGRGGGETQYFGPGTRLLVL.